One sample yielded the 13 T cell receptor beta chains listed below, sequenced in a study of T cell responses to AZD1222 COVID-19 vaccine. Here immunoSEQ multiplex PCR was the method, and the copy in TCRdb shows in-frame clones only, minus some. This repertoire shows about 96,000 clones, nearly 90% found once; its top ten account for 1.6%. The sample here was peripheral blood, taken on day 0 of AZD1222 vaccination. Source of these receptors: an adult in good health.

This sequence joins TRBV5-4 and TRBJ2-1, with 10 bases lining up with TRBD2. The germline CDR1 and CDR2 sequences are SGHNT and YYREEE (reference sequence). The CDR3 runs to 15 residues. Germline trimming cut 1 base from V and 3 bases from J; bases unmatched to any gene: 1. This chain's CDR3 is CASSLTSGDYNEQFF. For the CDR3, the DNA is TGTGCCAGCAGCTTGACTAGCGGGGACTACAATGAGCAGTTCTTC.

The rearrangement uses TRBV2 and TRBJ1-2; the D is unclear. The CDR3 loop spans 13 amino acids. CDR1 is SNHLY, CDR2 FYNNEI, per germline. V was pared by 4 bases and J by 7 bases, with 13 bases between. The CDR3 sequence is CASSVGRESGYTF. Here the CDR3 DNA reads TGTGCCAGCAGTGTTGGTAGGGAGAGTGGCTACACCTTC.

The V call is TRBV5-6, the J call TRBJ1-2; TRBD1 matches at 7 bases. CDR3 length equals 15 residues. CDR1 is SGHDT and CDR2 is YYEEEE in the germline V gene. V lost 1 base and J lost 7; bases outside the gene matches: 10. The CDR3 sequence: CASSLKTGLSGGYTF. CDR3 coding DNA: TGTGCCAGCAGCTTGAAGACAGGGCTAAGCGGTGGCTACACCTTC.

This clone was detected only once. The gene calls are TRBV18 and TRBJ1-6; D is possibly TRBD1 (6 bases). Looked up from germline, CDR1 is KGHSH and CDR2 is LQKENI. The CDR3 is 15 amino acids. The ends were cut back, 1 base at V and 7 bases at J, with 11 bases in the middle. The CDR3 nucleotides are TGTGCCAGCTCACCACAAGCAGGGGACAATTCACCCCTCCACTTT. Translated: CASSPQAGDNSPLHF.

The chain recombines TRBV7-8 with TRBJ1-5, with D unresolved. Between the trimmed V and J ends, which lost 5 bases and 0 bases, there was a span of 17 bases. The CDR3 has 17 residues. Per the germline V gene, CDR1 is SGHVS and CDR2 is FQNEAQ. CDR3 sequence: CASSHFSWSTSNQPQHF. CDR3 in DNA: TGTGCCAGCAGCCATTTCTCTTGGAGCACTAGCAATCAGCCCCAGCATTTT.

The V call is TRBV5-5, the J call TRBJ1-4, with D unresolved. Trimming cost V 0 bases and J 5 bases, with 17 bases left between them. Germline V gives CDR1 SGHKS, CDR2 YYEKEE (reference sequence). This CDR3 is 17 amino acids long. The DNA for the CDR3 is TGTGCCAGCAGCTTGGCCCTCTTTCCGCAGTCGAATGAAAAACTGTTTTTT. Its translation: CASSLALFPQSNEKLFF.

This chain connects TRBV7-3 to TRBJ1-1; TRBD1 might be the D (6 bases). The CDR3 runs 15 residues. V dropped 5 bases and J dropped 0 bases, with 13 bases sitting between them. Germline CDR1 is SGHTA and CDR2 is FQGTGA. The DNA of the CDR3 is TGTGCCAGCAGCGCACAGGGAGCTATGAACACTGAAGCTTTCTTT. Protein: CASSAQGAMNTEAFF.

V is TRBV2 and J is TRBJ1-3; D not certain. CDR3 length: 17 amino acids. V was clipped by 2 bases and J by 0 bases, with 14 bases between them. Germline CDR1 and CDR2: SNHLY and FYNNEI. The CDR3 region is CASSERQNGLSGNTIYF. Here the CDR3 DNA reads TGTGCCAGCAGTGAAAGGCAGAATGGACTCTCTGGAAACACCATATATTTT.

The V call is TRBV7-2, the J call TRBJ2-1, with 7 positions matching TRBD2. In germline, CDR1 is SGHTA, CDR2 FQGNSA. The ends lost 1 base at V and 6 bases at J; junction bases unmatched: 6. The CDR3 is made up of 15 amino acids. In nucleotides, the CDR3 is TGTGCCAGCAGCTTAGTGGTCAGGGAGGGCAATGAGCAGTTCTTC. Translating it yields CASSLVVREGNEQFF.

This chain connects TRBV2 to TRBJ1-1; perhaps TRBD1 as D (5 bases). The CDR3 spans 13 residues. The germline V gene encodes CDR1 SNHLY and CDR2 FYNNEI. V was shortened by 7 bases and J by 0 bases, with 9 bases between the two germline ends. The CDR3 nucleotides are TGTGCCAGCAAACGGGGCATGAACACTGAAGCTTTCTTT. It is translated as CASKRGMNTEAFF.

The rearrangement links TRBV7-8 to TRBJ1-2, with D possibly being TRBD1 (5 bases). The CDR3 is 14 residues long. The V gene lost 1 base and the J gene lost 5 bases, with 11 bases spanning the gap. Germline V CDR1 and CDR2: SGHVS, FQNEAQ. CDR3 nucleotide sequence: TGTGCCAGCAGCTTAGGCCGATGGGGGTATGGCTACACCTTC. Translating gives CASSLGRWGYGYTF.

The chain links TRBV7-9 to TRBJ1-1; TRBD1 matches 7 bases. The CDR3 extends over 13 amino acids. CDR1 and CDR2 from the germline V gene are SEHNR and FQNEAQ (reference sequence). V lost 5 bases and J lost 5; bases outside the gene matches: 5. In DNA, the CDR3 is TGTGCCAGCAGCCAGCAGGGGGGGACTGAAGCTTTCTTT. As protein: CASSQQGGTEAFF.

The chain uses TRBV4-2 and TRBJ1-5, with D possibly matching TRBD1 (6 bases). Germline V lookup: CDR1 LGHNA, CDR2 YNFKEQ. V dropped 3 bases and J dropped 7 bases, with 13 bases sitting between them. This CDR3 has 14 amino acids. The CDR3 bases are TGTGCCAGCAGCCAGCGACAGGCCACCCAGCCCCAGCATTTT. Encoded protein: CASSQRQATQPQHF.